Below are 19 T cell receptor beta chains sequenced from a single sample in a study of regulatory T cells in long-lasting Graves disease. Time point defined: persistent/refractory GD, antithyroid drugs over 5 years with positive TRAb. Construction of the TCR library relied on RNA isolated from PBMCs. Researchers made TCR beta libraries by using iRepertoire HTBI primers and running Arm-PCR on CDR3 regions. Each CDR3 protein gets one entry after TCRdb re-called the multiplex PCR reads with MiXCR. The top ten clones hold about two fifths of a sample with over 650,000 distinct CDR3 sequences, approximately 29% of them seen once. This sample comprised peripheral blood mononuclear cells (PBMCs), obtained when the disease was refractory, from a patient treated with antithyroid drugs. The receptors come from a female donor with Graves disease.

The V gene is TRBV6-2 or TRBV6-3, the J gene TRBJ1-5; D gene unclear. CDR1 MNHEY and CDR2 SVGEGT come from the germline V gene. The CDR3 length is 16 residues. V shed 10 bases and J shed 2 bases, with 21 bases lying between them. CDR3 region: CATQRGLNGGNQPQHF. DNA of the CDR3: TGTGCCACGCAACGTGGGCTAAATGGGGGCAATCAGCCCCAGCATTTT.

This clonotype was seen more than once but under ten times. The chain has TRBV7-9 and TRBJ1-5; D remains unclear. Trimming cost V 1 base and J 4 bases, with 8 bases left between them. CDR3 length equals 14 residues. The V gene's germline CDR1 is SEHNR and CDR2 FQNEAQ (reference sequence). The CDR3 DNA follows: TGTGCCAGCAGCTTAGTATCTGAAAATCAGCCCCAGCATTTT. Its translation: CASSLVSENQPQHF.

In its sample, this clonotype was seen once. V gene TRBV7-9 combines with J gene TRBJ2-2; 8 bases are shared with TRBD2. This CDR3 is 15 amino acids long. The trim removed 5 bases at V and 4 bases at J, leaving 6 bases unmatched. The germline V gene has CDR1 SEHNR and CDR2 FQNEAQ (reference sequence). The CDR3 loop reads CASSPAGAGTGELFF. DNA for the CDR3: TGTGCCAGCAGCCCAGCGGGGGCGGGCACCGGGGAGCTGTTTTTT.

The rearrangement joins TRBV10-1 to TRBJ2-2; 7 bases line up with TRBD1. CDR3 length: 14 residues. From germline, CDR1 is WNHNN and CDR2 SYGVQD (reference sequence). After removal of 0 bases from V and 6 bases from J, the junction contained 1 base not matched to a gene. CDR3 amino acids: CASSESRGPGELFF. The CDR3 DNA reads as TGCGCCAGCAGTGAGTCGAGGGGGCCCGGGGAGCTGTTTTTT.

With regard to this clonotype: The conserved phenylalanine or tryptophan is not found at the CDR3 terminus, so this likely reflects a read error. This rearrangement joins TRBV7-9 to TRBJ1-2; a possible D gene is TRBD1 (6 bases). V lost 5 bases, J lost 5 bases, and 12 bases lay in between. The CDR3 is made up of 13 amino acids. CDR1 is SEHNR and CDR2 is FQNEAQ in the germline V gene (reference sequence). The CDR3 sequence is CASSPDRVYGYTL. The CDR3 region has the DNA TGTGCCAGCAGCCCGGACAGAGTTTATGGCTACACCCTC.

The rearrangement links TRBV9 to TRBJ2-1; TRBD1 or TRBD2 may be the D gene (5 bases each). Germline CDR1 reads SGDLS; CDR2 reads YYNGEE. V was shortened by 4 bases and J by 4 bases, with 18 bases between the two germline ends. The CDR3 totals 16 residues. The CDR3 DNA reads TGTGCCAGCAGCCGTCGCCGGGGCCCGTCATACAATGAGCAGTTCTTC. Translating gives CASSRRRGPSYNEQFF.

The V gene is TRBV7-6, the J gene TRBJ2-2, with 10 bases fitting TRBD1. The CDR3 has 15 amino acids. Per germline, CDR1 SGHVS and CDR2 FNYEAQ. The J segment lost 6 bases and the V segment lost 5 bases, leaving 6 bases of the junction unmatched. CDR3 amino acids: CASSQPGQGSGELFF. The CDR3 nucleotides read TGTGCCAGCAGCCAGCCGGGACAGGGGTCCGGGGAGCTGTTTTTT. The full variable domain, in which reference TRBV7-6 and TRBJ2-2 provide the parts outside the CDR3, is GAGVSQSPRYKVTKRGQDVALRCDPISGHVSLYWYRQALGQGPEFLTYFNYEAQQDKSGLPNDRFSAERPEGSISTLTIQRTEQRDSAMYRCASSQPGQGSGELFFGEGSRLTVL.

The rearrangement links TRBV5-1 to TRBJ1-1; perhaps TRBD1 as D (6 bases). With 0 bases removed from V and 5 bases from J, the gap between germline ends came to 11 bases. CDR3 length: 14 amino acids. Per the germline V gene, CDR1 is SGHRS and CDR2 is YFSETQ. This CDR3 reads CASSLAPGDTEAFF. The CDR3 bases are TGCGCCAGCAGCTTGGCGCCAGGGGATACTGAAGCTTTCTTT.

With regard to this clonotype: This may stem from a read error, because a much larger clone lies one nucleotide away. The conserved closing phenylalanine or tryptophan is absent in this CDR3, likely reflecting a read error. The chain is built from TRBV6-2 or TRBV6-3 and TRBJ1-2; the match to TRBD1 covers 7 bases. Germline V gene sequence: CDR1 MNHEY, CDR2 SVGEGT. This CDR3 has 12 amino acids. V was clipped by 7 bases and J by 5 bases; unmatched bases: 4. This CDR3 reads CASTADRYGYTL. CDR3 bases: TGTGCCAGCACGGCGGACAGGTATGGCTACACCCTC.

The rearrangement uses TRBV30 and TRBJ2-5; D might be TRBD2 (5 bases). Per germline, CDR1 GTSNPN and CDR2 SVGIG (reference sequence). The CDR3 contains 13 residues. Trimming took 3 bases from V and 1 from J, leaving 9 bases between them. The CDR3 loop is CAWRGGGQETQYF. Here the CDR3 DNA reads TGTGCCTGGAGAGGTGGAGGCCAAGAGACCCAGTACTTC.

The V and J genes are TRBV7-2 and TRBJ1-1; 8 bases fit TRBD1. There are 14 residues in the CDR3. V dropped 3 bases and J dropped 5; count of bases not matched to a gene: 5. Germline loops: CDR1 SGHTA, CDR2 FQGNSA. CDR3 nucleotide sequence: TGTGCCAGCAGCTTCAGGGGGCAATGGACTGAAGCTTTCTTT. This sequence encodes CASSFRGQWTEAFF.

The chain recombines TRBV9 with TRBJ2-7, with unresolved D. V was pared by 0 bases and J by 0 bases, with 13 bases between. Germline-derived CDR1 and CDR2 are SGDLS and YYNGEE. CDR3 length: 16 residues. Written as DNA, the CDR3 is TGTGCCAGCAGCGTAGGTGCGCGCCTTGTCTCCTACGAGCAGTACTTC. Translation: CASSVGARLVSYEQYF.

The chain has TRBV30 and TRBJ1-4; D is unresolved. CDR1 is GTSNPN, CDR2 SVGIG, per germline (reference sequence). CDR3 length: 14 amino acids. The V and J ends lost 2 bases and 7 bases respectively, with 14 bases between them. For the CDR3, the DNA is TGTGCCTGGAGTATAGGGTCCCTTGGTGAAAAACTGTTTTTT. Translated, it gives CAWSIGSLGEKLFF. Based on the CDR3 plus reference TRBV30 and TRBJ1-4, the full variable domain is SQTIHQWPATLVQPVGSPLSLECTVEGTSNPNLYWYRQAAGRGLQLLFYSVGIGQISSEVPQNLSASRPQDRQFILSSKKLLLSDSGFYLCAWSIGSLGEKLFFGSGTQLSVL.

This clonotype was found many times. V is TRBV2 and J is TRBJ2-2; D gene ambiguous. V was pared by 4 bases and J by 4 bases, with 13 bases between. The germline CDR1 and CDR2 sequences are SNHLY and FYNNEI. The CDR3 length is 15 residues. CDR3 in amino acids: CASSVVRFVTGELFF. The CDR3, as DNA: TGTGCCAGCAGTGTAGTCAGGTTCGTCACCGGGGAGCTGTTTTTT. Full variable domain (rest looked up from reference TRBV2 and TRBJ2-2): EPEVTQTPSHQVTQMGQEVILRCVPISNHLYFYWYRQILGQKVEFLVSFYNNEISEKSEIFDDQFSVERPDGSNFTLKIRSTKLEDSAMYFCASSVVRFVTGELFFGEGSRLTVL.

This clonotype has just a few counts. The chain combines TRBV19 with TRBJ1-5, with 8 positions matching TRBD1. The CDR3 spans 17 residues. The J segment lost 4 bases and the V segment lost 2 bases, leaving 10 bases of the junction unmatched. The germline V gene encodes CDR1 LNHDA and CDR2 SQIVND (reference sequence). The CDR3 loop reads CASSITGGTGLNQPQHF. In nucleotides, the CDR3 is TGTGCCAGTAGTATAACAGGGGGTACAGGTCTAAATCAGCCCCAGCATTTT.

This clonotype has only a few counts. The rearrangement links TRBV2 to TRBJ2-5; the D is unclear. The DNA matches TRBJ2-1 better at its end, which makes the J call doubtful. Germline V lookup: CDR1 SNHLY, CDR2 FYNNEI. The CDR3 has 13 residues. Here the CDR3 DNA reads TGTGCCAGCAGCCTGCGGTGGATCAATGAGCAGTTCTTC. It translates to CASSLRWINEQFF.

There are a few counts of this clonotype. V usage is TRBV7-9 and J usage is TRBJ1-2; D ambiguous. This CDR3 is built from 20 residues. The germline V gene encodes CDR1 SEHNR and CDR2 FQNEAQ (reference sequence). Trimming stripped 3 bases from V and 5 bases from J, with 31 bases between. Written as DNA, the CDR3 is TGTGCCAGCAGCTTTTCGGTTATCATCGGGATGGGAAAGGGTAATTATGGCTACACCTTC. Translated: CASSFSVIIGMGKGNYGYTF.

The sample holds a few counts of this clonotype. The chain couples TRBV20-1 to TRBJ1-1; D remains unclear. Germline V gene lookup returns CDR1 DFQATT and CDR2 SNEGSKA (reference sequence). V was shortened by 0 bases and J by 5 bases, with 13 bases between the two germline ends. The CDR3 extends over 14 amino acids. The CDR3 DNA reads TGCAGTGCTAGAGATTCGACCGGATTTACTGAAGCTTTCTTT. Translating gives CSARDSTGFTEAFF.

The chain has TRBV30 and TRBJ1-1; D is unresolved. This CDR3 spans 12 amino acids. CDR1 is GTSNPN, CDR2 SVGIG, per germline (reference sequence). Trimming shortened V by 8 bases and J by 1 base, and 11 bases separated the two germline ends. The CDR3 bases are TGTGCCCAGGTGTGGGGGAACACTGAAGCTTTCTTT. It is translated as CAQVWGNTEAFF.